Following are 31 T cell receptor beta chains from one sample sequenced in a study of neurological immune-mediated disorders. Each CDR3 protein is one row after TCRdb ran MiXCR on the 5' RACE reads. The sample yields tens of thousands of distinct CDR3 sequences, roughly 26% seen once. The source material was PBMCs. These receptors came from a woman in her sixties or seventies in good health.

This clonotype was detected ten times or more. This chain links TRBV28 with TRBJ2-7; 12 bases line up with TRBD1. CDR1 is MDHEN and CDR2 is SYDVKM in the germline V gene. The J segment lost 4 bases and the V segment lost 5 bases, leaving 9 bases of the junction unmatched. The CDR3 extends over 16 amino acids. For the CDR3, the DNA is TGTGCCAGCAGTCCCCGGGGGACAGGGGGCGGGTACGAGCAGTACTTC. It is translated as CASSPRGTGGGYEQYF.

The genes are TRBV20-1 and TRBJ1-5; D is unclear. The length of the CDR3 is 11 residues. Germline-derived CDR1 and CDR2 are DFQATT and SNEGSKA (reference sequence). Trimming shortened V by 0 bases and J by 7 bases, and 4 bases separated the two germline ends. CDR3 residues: CSARDRQPQHF. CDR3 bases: TGCAGTGCTAGAGACAGGCAGCCCCAGCATTTT.

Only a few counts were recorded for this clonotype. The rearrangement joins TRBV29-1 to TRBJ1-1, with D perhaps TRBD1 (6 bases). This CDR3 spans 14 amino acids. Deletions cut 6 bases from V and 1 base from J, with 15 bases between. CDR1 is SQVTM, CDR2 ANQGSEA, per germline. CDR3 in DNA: TGCAGCGTCTGGGACACGGGGCCGAACACTGAAGCTTTCTTT. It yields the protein CSVWDTGPNTEAFF.

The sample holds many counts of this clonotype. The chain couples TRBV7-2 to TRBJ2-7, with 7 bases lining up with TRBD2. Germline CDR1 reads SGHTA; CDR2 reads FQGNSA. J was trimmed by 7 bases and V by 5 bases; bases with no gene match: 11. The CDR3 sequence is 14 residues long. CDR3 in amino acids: CASSPLANMGEQYF. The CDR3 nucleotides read TGTGCCAGCAGCCCACTAGCGAACATGGGGGAGCAGTACTTC.

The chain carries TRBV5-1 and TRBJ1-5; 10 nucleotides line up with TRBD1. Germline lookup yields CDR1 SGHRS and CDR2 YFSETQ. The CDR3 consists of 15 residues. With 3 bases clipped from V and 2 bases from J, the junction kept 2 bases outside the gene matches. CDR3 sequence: CASSSGTGGNQPQHF. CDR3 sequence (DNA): TGCGCCAGCAGCTCCGGGACAGGGGGCAATCAGCCCCAGCATTTT.

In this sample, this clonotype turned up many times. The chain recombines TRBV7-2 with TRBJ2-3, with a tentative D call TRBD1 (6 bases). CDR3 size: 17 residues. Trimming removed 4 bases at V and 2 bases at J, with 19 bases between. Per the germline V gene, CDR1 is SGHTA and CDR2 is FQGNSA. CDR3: CASSSSPGVKLTDTQYF. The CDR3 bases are TGTGCCAGCAGCTCCTCCCCAGGGGTCAAACTCACAGATACGCAGTATTTT.

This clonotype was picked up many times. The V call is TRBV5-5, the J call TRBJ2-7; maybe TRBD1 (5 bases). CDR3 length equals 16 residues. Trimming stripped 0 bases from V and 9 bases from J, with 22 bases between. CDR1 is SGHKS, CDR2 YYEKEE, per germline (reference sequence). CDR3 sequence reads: CASSLVIARDTTGQYF. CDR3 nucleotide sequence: TGTGCCAGCAGCTTGGTCATAGCCAGGGATACTACGGGGCAGTACTTC.

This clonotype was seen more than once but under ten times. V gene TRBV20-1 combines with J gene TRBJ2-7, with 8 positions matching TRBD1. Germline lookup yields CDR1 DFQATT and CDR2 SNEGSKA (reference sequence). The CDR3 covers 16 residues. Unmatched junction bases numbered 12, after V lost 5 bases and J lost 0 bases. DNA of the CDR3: TGCAGTGCTGGAAAACTGGACAGGGCAAGCTCCTACGAGCAGTACTTC. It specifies CSAGKLDRASSYEQYF.

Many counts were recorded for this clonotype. CDR3 residues: CASSLDAGGLYNEQFF. The CDR3 nucleotides are TGTGCCAGCAGCTTAGATGCCGGGGGCCTATACAATGAGCAGTTCTTC. This chain links TRBV7-2 with TRBJ2-1; D might be TRBD1 or TRBD2, each matching 6 bases. V lost 1 base and J lost 4, with 14 bases in between. The CDR3 is 16 amino acids. In germline, CDR1 is SGHTA, CDR2 FQGNSA.

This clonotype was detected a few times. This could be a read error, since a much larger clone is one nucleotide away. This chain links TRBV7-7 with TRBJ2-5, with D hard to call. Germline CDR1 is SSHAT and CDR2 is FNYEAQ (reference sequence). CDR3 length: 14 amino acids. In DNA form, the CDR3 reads TGTGTCAGCAGCTTAGATCGCGGCTCTAGGACCCAGTACTTC. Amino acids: CVSSLDRGSRTQYF.

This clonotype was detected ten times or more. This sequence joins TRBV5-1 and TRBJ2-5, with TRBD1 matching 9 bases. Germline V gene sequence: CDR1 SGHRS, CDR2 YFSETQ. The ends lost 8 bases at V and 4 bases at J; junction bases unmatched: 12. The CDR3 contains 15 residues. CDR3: CASGTGTGHGETQYF. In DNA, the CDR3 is TGCGCCAGTGGGACCGGGACAGGGCATGGAGAGACCCAGTACTTC. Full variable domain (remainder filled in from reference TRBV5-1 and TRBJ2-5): KAGVTQTPRYLIKTRGQQVTLSCSPISGHRSVSWYQQTPGQGLQFLFEYFSETQRNKGNFPGRFSGRQFSNSRSEMNVSTLELGDSALYLCASGTGTGHGETQYFGPGTRLLVL.

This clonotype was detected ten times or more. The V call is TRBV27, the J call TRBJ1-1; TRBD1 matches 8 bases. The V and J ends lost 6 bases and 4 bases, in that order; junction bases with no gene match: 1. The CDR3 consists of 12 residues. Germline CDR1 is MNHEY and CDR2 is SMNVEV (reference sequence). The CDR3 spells CASRQGGTEAFF. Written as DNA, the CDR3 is TGTGCCAGCAGACAGGGGGGCACTGAAGCTTTCTTT.

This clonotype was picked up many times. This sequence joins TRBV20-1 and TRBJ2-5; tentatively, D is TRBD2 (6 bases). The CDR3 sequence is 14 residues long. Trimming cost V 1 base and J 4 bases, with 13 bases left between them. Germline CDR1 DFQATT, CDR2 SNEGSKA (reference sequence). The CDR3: CSARVGLTGETQYF. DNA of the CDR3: TGCAGTGCTAGAGTCGGACTAACAGGAGAGACCCAGTACTTC.

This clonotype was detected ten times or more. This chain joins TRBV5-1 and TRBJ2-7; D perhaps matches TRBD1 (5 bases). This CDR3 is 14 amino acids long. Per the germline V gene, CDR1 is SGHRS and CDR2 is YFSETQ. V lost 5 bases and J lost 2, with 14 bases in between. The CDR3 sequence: CASSTADTAYEQYF. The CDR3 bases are TGCGCCAGCAGTACGGCGGACACAGCCTACGAGCAGTACTTC.

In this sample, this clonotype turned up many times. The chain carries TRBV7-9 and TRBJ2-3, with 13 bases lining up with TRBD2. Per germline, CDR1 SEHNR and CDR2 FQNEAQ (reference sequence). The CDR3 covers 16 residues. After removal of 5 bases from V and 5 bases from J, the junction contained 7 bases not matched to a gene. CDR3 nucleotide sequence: TGTGCCAGCAGCCCCGGACTAGCGGGAGAGGAAGATACGCAGTATTTT. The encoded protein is CASSPGLAGEEDTQYF.

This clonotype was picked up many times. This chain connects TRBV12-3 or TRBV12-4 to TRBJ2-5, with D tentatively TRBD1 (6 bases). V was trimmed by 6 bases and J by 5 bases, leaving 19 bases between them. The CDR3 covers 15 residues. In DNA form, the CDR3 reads TGTGCCAGCAGACGGGACATTCCAGCTCAGGAGACCCAGTACTTC. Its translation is CASRRDIPAQETQYF.

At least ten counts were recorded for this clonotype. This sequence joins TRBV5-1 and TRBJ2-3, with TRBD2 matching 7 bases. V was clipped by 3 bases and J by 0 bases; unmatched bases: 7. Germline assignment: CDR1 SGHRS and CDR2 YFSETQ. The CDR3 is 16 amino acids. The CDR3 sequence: CASSYGTISSTDTQYF. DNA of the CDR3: TGCGCCAGCAGCTACGGGACTATCTCTAGCACAGATACGCAGTATTTT. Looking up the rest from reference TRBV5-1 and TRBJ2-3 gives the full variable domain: KAGVTQTPRYLIKTRGQQVTLSCSPISGHRSVSWYQQTPGQGLQFLFEYFSETQRNKGNFPGRFSGRQFSNSRSEMNVSTLELGDSALYLCASSYGTISSTDTQYFGPGTRLTVL.

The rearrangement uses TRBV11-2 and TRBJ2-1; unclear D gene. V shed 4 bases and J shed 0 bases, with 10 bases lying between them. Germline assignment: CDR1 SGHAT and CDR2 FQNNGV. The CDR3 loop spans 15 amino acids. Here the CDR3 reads CASSSPTRSYNEQFF. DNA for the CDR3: TGTGCCAGCAGCTCCCCGACTCGCTCCTACAATGAGCAGTTCTTC. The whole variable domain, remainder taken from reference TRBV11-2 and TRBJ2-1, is EAGVAQSPRYKIIEKRQSVAFWCNPISGHATLYWYQQILGQGPKLLIQFQNNGVVDDSQLPKDRFSAERLKGVDSTLKIQPAKLEDSAVYLCASSSPTRSYNEQFFGPGTRLTVL.

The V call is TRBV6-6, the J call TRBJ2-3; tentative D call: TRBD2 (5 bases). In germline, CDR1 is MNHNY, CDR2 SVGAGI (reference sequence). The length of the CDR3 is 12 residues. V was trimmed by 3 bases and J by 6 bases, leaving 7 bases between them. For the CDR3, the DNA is TGTGCCAGCAGTTATCGCGGGGATACGCAGTATTTT. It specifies CASSYRGDTQYF.

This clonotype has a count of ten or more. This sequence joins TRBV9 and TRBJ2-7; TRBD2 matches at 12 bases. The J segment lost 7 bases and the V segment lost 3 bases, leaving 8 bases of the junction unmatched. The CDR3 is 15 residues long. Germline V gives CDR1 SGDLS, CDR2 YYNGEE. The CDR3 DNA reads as TGTGCCAGCAGCGCAAGACTAGCGGGAGTGGAGGAGCAGTACTTC. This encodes CASSARLAGVEEQYF.

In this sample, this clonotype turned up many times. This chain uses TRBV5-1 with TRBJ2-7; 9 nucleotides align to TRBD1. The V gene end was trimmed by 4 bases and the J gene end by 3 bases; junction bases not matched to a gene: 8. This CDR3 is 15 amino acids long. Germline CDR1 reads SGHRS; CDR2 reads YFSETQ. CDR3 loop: CASSNTGGVVYEQYF. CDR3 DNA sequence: TGCGCCAGCAGCAATACAGGGGGCGTCGTCTACGAGCAGTACTTC.

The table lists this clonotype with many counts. CDR3 sequence: CAIRGRMNTEAFF. The CDR3 nucleotides are TGTGCCATCAGGGGACGGATGAACACTGAAGCTTTCTTT. The chain joins TRBV10-3 to TRBJ1-1, with D perhaps matching TRBD1 (5 bases). V gave up 6 bases and J gave up 0 bases, with 8 bases separating them. CDR1 and CDR2 from the germline V gene are ENHRY and SYGVKD. The CDR3 covers 13 residues.

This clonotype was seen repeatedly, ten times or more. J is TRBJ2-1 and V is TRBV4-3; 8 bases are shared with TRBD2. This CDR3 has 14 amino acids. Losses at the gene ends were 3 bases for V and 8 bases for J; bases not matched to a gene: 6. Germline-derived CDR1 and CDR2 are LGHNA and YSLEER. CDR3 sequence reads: CASSQSGGGYEQFF. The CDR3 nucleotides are TGCGCCAGCAGCCAGTCCGGGGGGGGCTATGAGCAGTTCTTC.

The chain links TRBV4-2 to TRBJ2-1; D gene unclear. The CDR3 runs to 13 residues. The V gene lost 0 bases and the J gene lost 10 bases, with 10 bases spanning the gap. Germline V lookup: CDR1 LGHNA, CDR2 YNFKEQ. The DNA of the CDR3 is TGTGCCAGCAGCCAAGATTCAGTGAACGAGCAGTTCTTC. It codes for CASSQDSVNEQFF.

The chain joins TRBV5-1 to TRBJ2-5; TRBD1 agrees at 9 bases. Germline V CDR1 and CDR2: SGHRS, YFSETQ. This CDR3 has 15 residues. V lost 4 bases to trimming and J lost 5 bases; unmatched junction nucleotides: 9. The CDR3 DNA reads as TGCGCCAGCAGCGTCGGACAGGGGCTAATGGAGACCCAGTACTTC. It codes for CASSVGQGLMETQYF.

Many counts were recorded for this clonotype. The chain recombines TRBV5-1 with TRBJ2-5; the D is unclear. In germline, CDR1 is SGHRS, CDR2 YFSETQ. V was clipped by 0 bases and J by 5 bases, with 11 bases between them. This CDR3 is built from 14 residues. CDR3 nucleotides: TGCGCCAGCAGCTTGGGGGAAGCTACGGAGACCCAGTACTTC. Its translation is CASSLGEATETQYF.

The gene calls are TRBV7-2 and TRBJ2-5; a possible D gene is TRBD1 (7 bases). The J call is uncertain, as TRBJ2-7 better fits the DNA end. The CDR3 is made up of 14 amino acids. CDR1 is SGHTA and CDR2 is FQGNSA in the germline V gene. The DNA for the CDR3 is TGTGCCAGCAGGCAGGGGGGTCCCTCCTACGAGCAGTACTTC. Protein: CASRQGGPSYEQYF.

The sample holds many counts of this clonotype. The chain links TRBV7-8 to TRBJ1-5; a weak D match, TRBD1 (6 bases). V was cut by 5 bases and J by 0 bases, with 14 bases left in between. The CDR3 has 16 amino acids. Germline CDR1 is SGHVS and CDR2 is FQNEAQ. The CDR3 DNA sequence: TGTGCCAGCAGCCGTAGACAGGAACCTAGCAATCAGCCCCAGCATTTT. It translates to CASSRRQEPSNQPQHF.

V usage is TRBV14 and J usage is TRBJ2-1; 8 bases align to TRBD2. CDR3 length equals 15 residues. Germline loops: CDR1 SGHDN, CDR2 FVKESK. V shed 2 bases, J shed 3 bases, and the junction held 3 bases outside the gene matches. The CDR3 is CASSQISGSYNEQFF. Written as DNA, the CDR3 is TGTGCCAGCAGCCAAATAAGCGGGAGCTACAATGAGCAGTTCTTC.

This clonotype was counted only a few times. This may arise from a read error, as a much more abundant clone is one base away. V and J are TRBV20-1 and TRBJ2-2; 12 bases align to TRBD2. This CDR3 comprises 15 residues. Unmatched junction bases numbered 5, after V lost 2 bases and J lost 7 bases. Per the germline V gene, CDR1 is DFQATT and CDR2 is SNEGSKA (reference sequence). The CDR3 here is CSARTGLAGIGELFF. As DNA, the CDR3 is TGCAGTGCTAGAACTGGACTAGCGGGGATCGGGGAGCTGTTTTTT.

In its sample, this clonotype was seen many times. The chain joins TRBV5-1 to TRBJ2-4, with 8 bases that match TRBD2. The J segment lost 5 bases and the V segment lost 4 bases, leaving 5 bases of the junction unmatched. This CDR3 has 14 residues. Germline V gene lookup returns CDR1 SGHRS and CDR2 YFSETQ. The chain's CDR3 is CASSPGRDQNIQYF. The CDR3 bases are TGCGCCAGCAGCCCCGGGAGGGATCAAAACATTCAGTACTTC.